The rows below give T cell receptor beta chains drawn from one sample of a study of glioma-infiltrating T cells. From the multiplex PCR reads, TCRdb called clonotypes with MiXCR, one entry per CDR3 protein. Of around 44,000 distinct CDR3 sequences listed, 20% to 25% were seen once; the top ten hold 5% to 8%. What was sequenced was glioma tissue, nonneoplastic brain tissue, or PBMCs (not recorded which). The receptors derive from a human donor with low-grade glioma or glioblastoma, undergoing nonglioma brain surgery, or in good health (not recorded which). Both conserved end residues are trimmed from each CDR3. The order of the fields is V gene, J gene, CDR3 protein.

v_call: TRBV6-1; j_call: TRBJ2-7; cdr3_aa: ASTRGKPYEQY
v_call: TRBV20-1; j_call: TRBJ1-1; cdr3_aa: SAGDKRTEAF
v_call: TRBV19; j_call: TRBJ1-1; cdr3_aa: ASSIAGAAEAF
v_call: TRBV4-1; j_call: TRBJ2-7; cdr3_aa: ASSSPSTSGGPRTSYEQY
v_call: TRBV7-3; j_call: TRBJ2-2; cdr3_aa: ASSPQGLFTGELF
v_call: TRBV7-5; j_call: TRBJ2-3; cdr3_aa: LSVPEVLRRDRVFTDTQY
v_call: TRBV29-1; j_call: TRBJ2-7; cdr3_aa: SVRTMYEQY
v_call: TRBV28; j_call: TRBJ1-1; cdr3_aa: ASSLPLELKVNTEAF
v_call: TRBV27; j_call: TRBJ2-7; cdr3_aa: ASSSRARGGEQY
v_call: TRBV7-2; j_call: TRBJ1-1; cdr3_aa: ASSSLTLPNTEAF
v_call: TRBV5-1; j_call: TRBJ2-5; cdr3_aa: ASSPGTSGYQETQY
v_call: TRBV20-1; j_call: TRBJ2-3; cdr3_aa: SARDEQSYSTDTQY
v_call: TRBV28; j_call: TRBJ1-5; cdr3_aa: ASSLRGRPLQPQH
v_call: TRBV2; j_call: TRBJ2-7; cdr3_aa: ASNPGSYEQY
v_call: TRBV20-1; j_call: TRBJ2-3; cdr3_aa: SAIDGTSSTDTQY